This T cell receptor (beta chain) was recovered during a study of T-cell memory formation after mild COVID-19. Study-wide points: Clones shrinking from day 15 to 85 showed even CD4/CD8 mixes; later expanders tilted CD4+. CD4+ contracting clones lay mainly in CM and EM, CD8+ ones in EMRA. The study detected some responding clones in pre-infection memory, suggesting cross-reactive memory joined.

From the 5' RACE reads, TCRdb called clonotypes with MiXCR, one entry per CDR3 protein. The sample yields around 250,000 distinct CDR3 sequences, just over 15% seen once. This CDR3 contains 15 residues. Germline CDR1 and CDR2: SGHTA and FQGNSA. The V and J ends lost 5 bases and 7 bases respectively, with 18 bases between them. This clonotype was observed a few times. Antigen unknown. This TCR came from an adult woman who had mild COVID-19 (a few samples of this study predate the infection). Cell type and time point are not known. The sequenced material came from PBMCs or a T cell subset sorted from them (not recorded which). The rearrangement joins TRBV7-2 to TRBJ2-1; no reliable D call. Here the CDR3 reads CASSERTPMGNEQFF. The CDR3, as DNA: TGTGCCAGCAGCGAACGTACCCCCATGGGGAATGAGCAGTTCTTC.